This entry features one T cell receptor (beta chain) sequence. The antigen remains unidentified. The entry originates in a study of cytomegalovirus exposure and HLA in healthy donors. Study-wide results and caveats: Analysis was performed later, and it showed HLA-associated TCR beta chains to be more clonally expanded than equally common others.

The PCR used 60 Vbeta and 13 Jbeta primers. The assay was immunoSEQ multiplex PCR, and TCRdb's table has in-frame clones only and misses some. This table holds 100,000 to 150,000 clones, over 70% found once. This CDR3 has 15 residues. CDR1 and CDR2 from the germline V gene are MNHEY and SVGAGI. V lost 2 bases and J lost 6; bases outside the gene matches: 5. V is TRBV6-5 and J is TRBJ2-1, with TRBD2 identical over 9 bases. The TCR was taken from a woman in her forties or fifties in good health and CMV-seronegative. Material: PBMCs. CDR3 nucleotides: TGTGCCAGCAGTTACGGGGCGGGAGGGTTCAATGAGCAGTTCTTC. Protein: CASSYGAGGFNEQFF.